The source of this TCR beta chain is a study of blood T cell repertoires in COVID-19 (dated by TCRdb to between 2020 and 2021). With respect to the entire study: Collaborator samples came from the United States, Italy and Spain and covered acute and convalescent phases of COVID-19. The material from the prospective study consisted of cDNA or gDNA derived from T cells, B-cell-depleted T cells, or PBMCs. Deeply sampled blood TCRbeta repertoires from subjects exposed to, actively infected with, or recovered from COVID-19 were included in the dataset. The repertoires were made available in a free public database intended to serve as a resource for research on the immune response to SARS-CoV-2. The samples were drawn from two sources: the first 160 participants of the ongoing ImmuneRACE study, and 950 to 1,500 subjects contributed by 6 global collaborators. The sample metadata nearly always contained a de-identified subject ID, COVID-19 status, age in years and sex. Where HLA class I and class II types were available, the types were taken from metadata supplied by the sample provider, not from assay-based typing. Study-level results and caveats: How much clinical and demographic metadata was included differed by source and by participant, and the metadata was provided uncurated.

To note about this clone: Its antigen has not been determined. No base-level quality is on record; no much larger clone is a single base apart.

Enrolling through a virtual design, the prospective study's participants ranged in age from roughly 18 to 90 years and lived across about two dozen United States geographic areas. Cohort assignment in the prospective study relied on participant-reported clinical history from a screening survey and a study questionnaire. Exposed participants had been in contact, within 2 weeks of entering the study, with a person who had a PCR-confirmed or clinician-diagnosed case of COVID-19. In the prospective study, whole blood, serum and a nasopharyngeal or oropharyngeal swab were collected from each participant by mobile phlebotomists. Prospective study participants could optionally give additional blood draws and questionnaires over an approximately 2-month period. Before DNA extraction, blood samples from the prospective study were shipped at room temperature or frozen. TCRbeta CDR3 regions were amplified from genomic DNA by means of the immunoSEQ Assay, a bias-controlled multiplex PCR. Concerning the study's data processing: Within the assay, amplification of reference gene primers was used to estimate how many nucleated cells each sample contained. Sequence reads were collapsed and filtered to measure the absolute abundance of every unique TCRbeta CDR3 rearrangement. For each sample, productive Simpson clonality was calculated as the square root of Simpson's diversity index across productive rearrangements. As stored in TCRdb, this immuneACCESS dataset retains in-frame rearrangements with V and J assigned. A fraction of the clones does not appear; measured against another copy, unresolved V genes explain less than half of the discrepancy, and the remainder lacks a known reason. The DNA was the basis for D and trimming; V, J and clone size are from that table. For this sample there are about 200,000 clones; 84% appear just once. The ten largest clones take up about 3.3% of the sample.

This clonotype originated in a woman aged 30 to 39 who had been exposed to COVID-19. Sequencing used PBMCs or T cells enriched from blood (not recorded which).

The CDR3 corresponds to CASSQDWVSGYGYTF. The sequence in DNA is TGCGCCAGCAGCCAAGATTGGGTCAGCGGGTATGGCTACACCTTC. The sequence is built from TRBV4-3 and TRBJ1-2; a confident D gene designation cannot be given. CDR3 length: 15 amino acids, cysteine to phenylalanine. The kept DNA is CDR3 alone, 45 bases in frame from the first base. CDR1 and CDR2, looked up from the germline V gene, are LGHNA and YSLEER. At the junction V is shortened by 0 bases and J by 5 bases, with 13 bases in between.